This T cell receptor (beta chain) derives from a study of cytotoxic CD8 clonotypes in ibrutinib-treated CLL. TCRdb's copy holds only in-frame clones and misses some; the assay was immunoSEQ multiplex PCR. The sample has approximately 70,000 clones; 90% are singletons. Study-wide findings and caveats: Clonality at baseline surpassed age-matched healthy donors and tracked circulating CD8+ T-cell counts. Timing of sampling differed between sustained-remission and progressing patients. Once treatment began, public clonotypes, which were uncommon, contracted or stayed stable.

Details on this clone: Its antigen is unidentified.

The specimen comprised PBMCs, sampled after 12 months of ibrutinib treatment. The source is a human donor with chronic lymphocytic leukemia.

The CDR3 sequence is CASSLTYTDTQYF. The CDR3 DNA follows: TGTGCCAGCAGCTTAACATACACAGATACGCAGTATTTT. This sequence joins TRBV7-3 and TRBJ2-3; D gene unclear. V gave up 0 bases and J gave up 2 bases, with 3 bases separating them. The length of the CDR3 is 13 residues. Germline V CDR1 and CDR2: SGHTA, FQGTGA. The variable domain in full, with the rest retrieved from reference TRBV7-3 and TRBJ2-3, is GAGVSQTPSNKVTEKGKYVELRCDPISGHTALYWYRQSLGQGPEFLIYFQGTGAADDSGLPNDRFFAVRPEGSVSTLKIQRTERGDSAVYLCASSLTYTDTQYFGPGTRLTVL.